This T cell receptor (beta chain) appears in the sequencing data of a study of blood T cell repertoires in COVID-19. The V end lost 3 bases, the J end lost 5 bases, and 19 bases lay between the germline ends. The CDR3 is 16 amino acids. Per the germline V gene, CDR1 is LGHDT and CDR2 is YNNKEL (reference sequence). Assay: immunoSEQ multiplex PCR; the TCRdb copy retains only in-frame clones and omits some. The sample consists of about 400,000 clones, about nine tenths of them appearing once. The genes are TRBV3-1 (or the pseudogene TRBV3-2) and TRBJ1-1; weak D call: TRBD1 (5 bases). The sample taken for sequencing was peripheral blood. The sequence came from a woman younger than 45 with active or convalescent COVID-19. CDR3 bases: TGTGCCAGCAGCCACCACGGTAGCACAGGTCGAACTGAAGCTTTCTTT. Amino acid sequence: CASSHHGSTGRTEAFF.